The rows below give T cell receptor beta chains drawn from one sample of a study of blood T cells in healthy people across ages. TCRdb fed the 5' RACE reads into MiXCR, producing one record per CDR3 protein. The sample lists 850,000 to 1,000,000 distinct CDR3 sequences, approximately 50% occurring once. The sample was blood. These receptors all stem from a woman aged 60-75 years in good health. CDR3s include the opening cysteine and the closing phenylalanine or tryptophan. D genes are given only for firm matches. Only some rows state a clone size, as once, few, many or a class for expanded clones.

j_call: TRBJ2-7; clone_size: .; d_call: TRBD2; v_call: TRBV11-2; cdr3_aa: CASSPGAGGIYEQYF; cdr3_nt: TGTGCCAGCAGCCCTGGGGCGGGAGGTATCTACGAGCAGTACTTC
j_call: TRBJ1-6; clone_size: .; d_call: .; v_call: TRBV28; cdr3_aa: CASTLSGERGLHF; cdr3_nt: TGTGCCAGCACCCTCTCCGGGGAAAGAGGCCTCCACTTT
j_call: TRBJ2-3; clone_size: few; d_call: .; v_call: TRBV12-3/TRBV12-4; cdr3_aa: CASSPITWRLVGTDTQYF; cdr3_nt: TGTGCCAGCAGTCCCATCACCTGGAGACTAGTGGGGACAGATACGCAGTATTTT
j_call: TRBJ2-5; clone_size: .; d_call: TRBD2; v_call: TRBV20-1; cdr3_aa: CSADTAGGQETQYF; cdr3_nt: TGCAGTGCGGACACAGCGGGGGGTCAAGAGACCCAGTACTTC
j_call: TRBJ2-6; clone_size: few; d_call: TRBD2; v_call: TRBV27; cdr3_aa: CASSTTLRGLAGGVSGANVLTF; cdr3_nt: TGTGCCAGCAGTACCACCCTCCGCGGACTAGCGGGAGGAGTGTCTGGGGCCAACGTCCTGACTTTC
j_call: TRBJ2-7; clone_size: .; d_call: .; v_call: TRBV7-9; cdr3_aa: CASSLILGGIHEQYF; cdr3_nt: TGTGCCAGCAGCTTAATTCTTGGAGGTATTCATGAGCAGTACTTC
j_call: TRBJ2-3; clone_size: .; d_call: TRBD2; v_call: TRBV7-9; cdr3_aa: CASSFDLAGGDTQYF; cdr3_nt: TGTGCCAGCAGCTTTGATCTAGCGGGAGGTGATACGCAGTATTTT
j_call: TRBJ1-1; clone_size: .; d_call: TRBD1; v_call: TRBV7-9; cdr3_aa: CASREKTGVGTEAFF; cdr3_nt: TGTGCCAGCAGAGAGAAAACAGGGGTCGGCACTGAAGCTTTCTTT
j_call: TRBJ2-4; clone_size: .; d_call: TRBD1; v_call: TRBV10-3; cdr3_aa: CASRPKTGGRENIQYF; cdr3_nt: TGTGCCAGCAGGCCTAAGACAGGGGGCAGGGAAAACATTCAGTACTTC
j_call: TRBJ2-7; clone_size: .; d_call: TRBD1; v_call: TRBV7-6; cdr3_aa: CASSAYAPGTGLFEQYF; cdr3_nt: TGTGCCAGCAGCGCCTATGCCCCCGGGACAGGACTTTTTGAGCAGTACTTC
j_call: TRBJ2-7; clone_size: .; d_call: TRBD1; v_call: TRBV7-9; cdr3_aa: CASTPTGGRDEQYF; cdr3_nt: TGTGCCAGCACCCCTACAGGGGGTCGGGACGAGCAGTACTTC
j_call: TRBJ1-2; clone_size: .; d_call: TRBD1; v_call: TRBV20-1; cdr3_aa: CSAISQGGGYTF; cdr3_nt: TGCAGTGCTATTTCGCAGGGGGGTGGCTACACCTTC
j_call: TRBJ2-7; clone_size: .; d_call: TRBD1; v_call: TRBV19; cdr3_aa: CASTPKGTGEETRYF; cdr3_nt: TGTGCCAGTACCCCAAAAGGGACAGGAGAGGAGACCCGGTACTTC
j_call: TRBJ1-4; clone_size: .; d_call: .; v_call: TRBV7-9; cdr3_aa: CASSLGSGGANEKLFF; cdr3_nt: TGTGCCAGCAGCTTAGGGTCCGGCGGGGCTAATGAAAAACTGTTTTTT
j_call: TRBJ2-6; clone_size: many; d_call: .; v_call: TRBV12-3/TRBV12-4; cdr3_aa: CASGNSGANVLTF; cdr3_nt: TGTGCCAGCGGGAACTCTGGGGCCAACGTCCTGACTTTC
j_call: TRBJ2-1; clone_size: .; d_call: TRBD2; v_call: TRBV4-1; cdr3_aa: CASSPLAGDNEQFF; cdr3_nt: TGCGCCAGCAGCCCTCTAGCGGGGGACAATGAGCAGTTCTTC
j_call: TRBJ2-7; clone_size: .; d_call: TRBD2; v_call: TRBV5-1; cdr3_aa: CASSWKTSGRPGEQYF; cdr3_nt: TGCGCCAGCAGCTGGAAGACTAGCGGGAGACCGGGCGAGCAGTACTTC
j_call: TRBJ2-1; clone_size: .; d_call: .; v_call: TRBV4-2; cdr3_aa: CASSQSDSSFRGDGEQFF; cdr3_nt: TGTGCCAGCAGCCAATCGGACAGCAGTTTTCGGGGGGACGGTGAGCAGTTCTTC
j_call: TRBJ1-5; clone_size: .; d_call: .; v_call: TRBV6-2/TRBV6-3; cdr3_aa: CASSSAGNQPQHF; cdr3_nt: TGTGCCAGCAGTTCGGCAGGGAATCAGCCCCAGCATTTT
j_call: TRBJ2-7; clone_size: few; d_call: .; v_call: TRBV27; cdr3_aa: CASSKDITYEQYF; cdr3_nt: TGTGCCAGCAGTAAGGACATTACCTACGAGCAGTACTTC
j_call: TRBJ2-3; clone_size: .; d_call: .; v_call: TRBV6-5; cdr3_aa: CASSYSGSADTQYF; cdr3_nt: TGTGCCAGCAGTTATAGTGGGAGCGCAGATACGCAGTATTTT
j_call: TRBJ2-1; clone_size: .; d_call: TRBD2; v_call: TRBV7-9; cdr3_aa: CASSSTSGRASANEQFF; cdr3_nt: TGTGCCAGCAGCTCAACTAGCGGGAGGGCCTCAGCAAATGAGCAGTTCTTC
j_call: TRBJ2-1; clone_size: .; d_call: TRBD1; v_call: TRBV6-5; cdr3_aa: CASKPSGTGGNEQFF; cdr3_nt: TGTGCCAGCAAACCATCCGGGACAGGGGGCAATGAGCAGTTCTTC
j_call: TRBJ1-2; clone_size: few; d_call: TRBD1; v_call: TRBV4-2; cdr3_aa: CASRHTGGADYGYTF; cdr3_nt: TGTGCCAGCAGGCATACAGGGGGCGCAGACTATGGCTACACCTTC
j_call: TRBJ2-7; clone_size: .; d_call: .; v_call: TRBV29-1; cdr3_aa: CSGNYEQYF; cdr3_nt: TGCAGCGGCAACTACGAGCAGTACTTC
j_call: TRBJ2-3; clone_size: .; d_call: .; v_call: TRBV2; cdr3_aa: CASRDSWPGTDTQYF; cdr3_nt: TGTGCCAGCAGGGACTCTTGGCCGGGAACAGATACGCAGTATTTT
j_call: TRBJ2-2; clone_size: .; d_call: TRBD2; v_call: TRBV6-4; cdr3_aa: CASRALADTGELFF; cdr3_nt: TGTGCCAGCAGAGCCCTAGCGGATACCGGGGAGCTGTTTTTT
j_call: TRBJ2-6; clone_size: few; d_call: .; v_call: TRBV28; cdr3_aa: CASSTGYSGANVLTF; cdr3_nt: TGTGCCAGCAGTACAGGGTACTCTGGGGCCAACGTCCTGACTTTC
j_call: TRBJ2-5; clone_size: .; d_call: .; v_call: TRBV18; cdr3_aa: CASSPHERETQYF; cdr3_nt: TGTGCCAGCTCACCACACGAGAGGGAGACCCAGTACTTC